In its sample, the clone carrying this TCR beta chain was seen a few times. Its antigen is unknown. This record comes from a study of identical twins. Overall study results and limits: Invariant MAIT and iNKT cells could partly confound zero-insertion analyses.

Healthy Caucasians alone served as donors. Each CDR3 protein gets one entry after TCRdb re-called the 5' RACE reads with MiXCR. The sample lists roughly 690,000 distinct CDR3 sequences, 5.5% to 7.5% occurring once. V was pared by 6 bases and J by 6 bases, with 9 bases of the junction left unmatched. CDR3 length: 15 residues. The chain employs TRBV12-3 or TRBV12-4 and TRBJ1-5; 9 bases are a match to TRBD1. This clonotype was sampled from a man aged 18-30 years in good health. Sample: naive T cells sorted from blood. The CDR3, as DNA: TGTGCCAGCAGCCCTCAGGACAGGGGAGGTCAGCCCCAGCATTTT. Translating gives CASSPQDRGGQPQHF.